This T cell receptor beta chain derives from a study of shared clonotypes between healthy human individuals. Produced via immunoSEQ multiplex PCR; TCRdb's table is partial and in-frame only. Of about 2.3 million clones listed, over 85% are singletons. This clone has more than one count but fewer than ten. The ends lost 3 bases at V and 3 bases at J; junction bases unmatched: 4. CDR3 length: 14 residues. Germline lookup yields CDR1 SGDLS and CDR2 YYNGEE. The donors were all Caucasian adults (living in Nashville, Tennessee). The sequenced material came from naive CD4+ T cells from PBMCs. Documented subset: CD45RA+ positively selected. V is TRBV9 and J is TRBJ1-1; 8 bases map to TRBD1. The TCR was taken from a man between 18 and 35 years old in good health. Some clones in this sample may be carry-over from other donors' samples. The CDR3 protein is CASSAGQGYTEAFF. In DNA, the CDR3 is TGTGCCAGCAGCGCCGGACAGGGCTACACTGAAGCTTTCTTT.